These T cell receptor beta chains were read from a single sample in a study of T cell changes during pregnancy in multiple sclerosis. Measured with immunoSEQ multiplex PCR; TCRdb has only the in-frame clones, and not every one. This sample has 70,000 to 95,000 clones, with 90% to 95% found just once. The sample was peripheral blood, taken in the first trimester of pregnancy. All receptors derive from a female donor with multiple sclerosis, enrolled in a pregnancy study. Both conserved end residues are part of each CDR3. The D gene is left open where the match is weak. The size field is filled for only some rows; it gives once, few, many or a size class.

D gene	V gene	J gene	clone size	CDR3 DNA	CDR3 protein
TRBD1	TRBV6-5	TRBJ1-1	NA	TGTGCCAGCAGAGGACAGGGCGGCGCTGAAGCTTTCTTT	CASRGQGGAEAFF
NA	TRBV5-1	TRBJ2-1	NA	TGCGCCAGCAGTCTCCTGTTGGTCAGCTCCTACAATGAGCAGTTCTTC	CASSLLLVSSYNEQFF
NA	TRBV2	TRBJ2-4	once	TGTGCCAGCAGTGAAGAGCGAGCAGACATTCAGTACTTC	CASSEERADIQYF
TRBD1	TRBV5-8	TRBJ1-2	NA	TGTGCCAGCAGCCACGGACAGGGGTGGAAAAACTATGGCTACACCTTC	CASSHGQGWKNYGYTF
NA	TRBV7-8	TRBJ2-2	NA	TGTGCCAGCAGCCGTGCTAGCGGGGAGCTGTTTTTT	CASSRASGELFF
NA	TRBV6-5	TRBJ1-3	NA	TGTGCCAGCAGCTTAACTCAGGGTGGTGGAAACACCATATATTTT	CASSLTQGGGNTIYF
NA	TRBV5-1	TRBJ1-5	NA	TGCGCCTCAGCTCCAGGGGTTAATCGGGATCAGCCCCAGCATTTT	CASAPGVNRDQPQHF
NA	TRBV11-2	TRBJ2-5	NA	TGTGCCAGCAGCTTAGCGGGGGATTGGGTGACCCAGTACTTC	CASSLAGDWVTQYF
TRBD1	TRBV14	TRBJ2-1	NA	TGTGCCAGCAGCCAAGTTTCTGGGACAGGGATGGACAATGAGCAGTTCTTC	CASSQVSGTGMDNEQFF
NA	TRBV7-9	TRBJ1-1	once	TGTGCCAGCAGGGGCGGGGTGGGTGAAGCTTTCTTT	CASRGGVGEAFF
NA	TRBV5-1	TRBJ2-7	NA	TGCGCCAGCAGCTTGGGTCGCAGGGGAGACGAGCAGTACTTC	CASSLGRRGDEQYF
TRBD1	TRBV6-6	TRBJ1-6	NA	TGTGCCAGCAGTTATGACAGGGGCGAATCACCCCTCCACTTT	CASSYDRGESPLHF
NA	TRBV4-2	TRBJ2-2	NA	TGTGCCAGCAGCCAAGTAGCCCTAGTTGAGGCGAACACCGGGGAGCTGTTTTTT	CASSQVALVEANTGELFF
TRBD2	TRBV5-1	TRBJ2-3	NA	TGCGCCAGCAGCCTCTCCAGCGGGGGGGCCCAAGATACGCAGTATTTT	CASSLSSGGAQDTQYF
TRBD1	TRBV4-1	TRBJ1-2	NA	TGCGCCAGCAGCCAAGTCAGGGCCAGGGGGCGCTCTAACTATGGCTACACCTTC	CASSQVRARGRSNYGYTF
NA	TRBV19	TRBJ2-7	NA	TGTGCCAGTAGTTCCTACTACGAGCAGTACTTC	CASSSYYEQYF
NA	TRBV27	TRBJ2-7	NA	TGTGCCAGCAGTTTACGGAGAGGGCTATACGAGCAGTACTTC	CASSLRRGLYEQYF
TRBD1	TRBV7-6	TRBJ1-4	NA	TGTGCCAGCAGCTTAGCGGGACAGGGGATTGAAAAACTGTTTTTT	CASSLAGQGIEKLFF
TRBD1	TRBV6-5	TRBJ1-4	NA	TGTGCCAGCAGTTATTGGACAGGGAACGAAAAACTGTTTTTT	CASSYWTGNEKLFF
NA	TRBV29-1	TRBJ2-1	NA	TGCAGCTTGGTCCCGAGCTCCTACAATGAGCAGTTCTTC	CSLVPSSYNEQFF
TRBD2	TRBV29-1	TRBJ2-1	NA	TGCAGCGTTGAAGATTTTTCCAGCGGGGGGGAATATGAGCAGTTCTTC	CSVEDFSSGGEYEQFF
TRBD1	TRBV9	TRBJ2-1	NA	TGTGCCAGCAGCGTAAGACAGGGGAGGTCCAATGAGCAGTTCTTC	CASSVRQGRSNEQFF
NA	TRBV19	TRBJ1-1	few	TGTGCCAGTAGTATAGCAGAGAACACTGAAGCTTTCTTT	CASSIAENTEAFF
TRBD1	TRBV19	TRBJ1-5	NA	TGTGCCAGTAGTATAGACGGGACAGTCCTCAATCAGCCCCAGCATTTT	CASSIDGTVLNQPQHF
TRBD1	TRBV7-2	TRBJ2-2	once	TGTGCCAGCAGCGTCAGACAGGGTCCCGGGGAGCTGTTTTTT	CASSVRQGPGELFF
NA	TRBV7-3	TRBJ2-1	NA	TGTGCCAGCAGCTCCGAAATCACACCGACAGGTGGCAATGAGCAGTTCTTC	CASSSEITPTGGNEQFF
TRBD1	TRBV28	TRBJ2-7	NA	TGTGCCAGCAGACCCACAGGGGGCAAGGGCTACGAGCAGTACTTC	CASRPTGGKGYEQYF
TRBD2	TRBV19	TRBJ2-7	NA	TGTGCCAGTAGTAACCTCCCTAGCGGGGGAACCTACGAGCAGTACTTC	CASSNLPSGGTYEQYF
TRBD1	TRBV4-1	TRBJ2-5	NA	TGCGCCAGCAGCCCTCGATACCTCAGGGGGGAGACCCAGTACTTC	CASSPRYLRGETQYF
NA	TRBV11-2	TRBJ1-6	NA	TGTGCCAGCAGCTCGGGGGGCCTGGCAGGGATAAAAAATTCACCCCTCCACTTT	CASSSGGLAGIKNSPLHF
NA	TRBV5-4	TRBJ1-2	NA	TGTGCCAGCAGTCTCCCCGACAGGTTCTATGGCTACACCTTC	CASSLPDRFYGYTF
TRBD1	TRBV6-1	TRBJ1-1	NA	TGTGCCAGCAGGGGACAGGGGGCTGGCACTGAAGCTTTCTTT	CASRGQGAGTEAFF
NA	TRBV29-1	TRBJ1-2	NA	TGCAGCGACCTTAGGGAAACAGGGTATGGCTACACCTTC	CSDLRETGYGYTF
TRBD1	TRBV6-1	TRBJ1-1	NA	TGTGCCAGCAACCCACGGGGACAGGGGAACACTGAAGCTTTCTTT	CASNPRGQGNTEAFF
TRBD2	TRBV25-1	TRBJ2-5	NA	TGTGCCAGCAGTGAGGGTAGCGGGGGGGGTGAGACCCAGTACTTC	CASSEGSGGGETQYF
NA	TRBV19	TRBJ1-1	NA	TGTGCCAGTAGTATATCAGGGGAAGCTTTCTTT	CASSISGEAFF
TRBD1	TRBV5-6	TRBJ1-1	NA	TGTGCCAGCAGCTGGTGGGGGACAGGGGACTATTACATGAACACTGAAGCTTTCTTT	CASSWWGTGDYYMNTEAFF
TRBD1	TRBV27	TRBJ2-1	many	TGTGCCAGCAGTTTCGGGACAGGGAACAATGAGCAGTTCTTC	CASSFGTGNNEQFF
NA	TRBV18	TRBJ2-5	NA	TGTGCCAGCTATTCCCAGGGGGGTCCCCAAGAGACCCAGTACTTC	CASYSQGGPQETQYF
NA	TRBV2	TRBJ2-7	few	TGTGCCAGCGTACTCTCCTACGAGCAGTACTTC	CASVLSYEQYF
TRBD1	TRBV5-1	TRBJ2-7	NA	TGCGCCAGCAGCTCACCGGGGACAGGGTCTTCGCAGTACTTC	CASSSPGTGSSQYF